What follows are 18 T cell receptor beta chains derived from one specimen sequenced in a study of T-cell memory formation after mild COVID-19. TCRdb itself ran the 5' RACE reads through MiXCR, one entry per CDR3 protein. The sample contains under 350,000 distinct CDR3 sequences, around 15% of which appear only once. Sequencing was carried out using PBMCs or a T cell subset sorted from them (not recorded which). The receptors come from a man aged 18 to 29 who had mild COVID-19 (a few samples of this study predate the infection). Cell type and time point are not known.

This chain uses TRBV7-9 with TRBJ2-5, with 11 bases fitting TRBD2. This CDR3 spans 19 amino acids. V shed 4 bases, J shed 1 base, and the junction held 14 bases outside the gene matches. The germline V gene has CDR1 SEHNR and CDR2 FQNEAQ (reference sequence). CDR3 amino acids: CASSSLTSGADVIQETQYF. The CDR3 DNA is TGTGCCAGCAGCTCCCTGACTAGCGGGGCGGACGTTATCCAAGAGACCCAGTACTTC.

This chain uses TRBV15 with TRBJ1-2; D unresolved. V lost 0 bases to trimming and J lost 6 bases, with 5 bases between them. Per germline, CDR1 LNHNV and CDR2 YYDKDF (reference sequence). The length of the CDR3 is 12 residues. The CDR3 DNA is TGTGCCACCAGCAGAGACAGACATGGCTACACCTTC. As protein: CATSRDRHGYTF.

This clonotype appeared a few times. CDR3 nucleotide sequence: TGTGCCTGGAGTGTTGGAGTCAAGGGCTACACCTTC. Its translation is CAWSVGVKGYTF. The J gene is TRBJ1-2, the V gene TRBV30; D not certain. V was clipped by 0 bases and J by 8 bases, with 10 bases between them. CDR1 and CDR2 (germline): GTSNPN, SVGIG (reference sequence). This CDR3 has 12 amino acids.

The chain uses TRBV19 and TRBJ2-7; 9 bases agree with TRBD1. CDR3 length equals 13 residues. Germline V gives CDR1 LNHDA, CDR2 SQIVND (reference sequence). Trimming cost V 6 bases and J 6 bases; bases outside gene matches: 6. In DNA form, the CDR3 reads TGTGCCAGTAGCCAATCGACAGGGGGCGAGCAGTACGTC. Translation gives CASSQSTGGEQYV.

As regards this clonotype: A much larger clone is a single base away; this may be a read error. V usage is TRBV28 and J usage is TRBJ2-7; D ambiguous. This CDR3 region has 13 residues. From germline, CDR1 is MDHEN and CDR2 SYDVKM. V was pared by 5 bases and J by 6 bases, with 14 bases between. The CDR3 DNA reads as TGTGCCAGCAGTATGACTCCGCCTGGCGAGCAGTACGTC. This sequence encodes CASSMTPPGEQYV.

This clonotype was observed a handful of times. The rearrangement joins TRBV29-1 to TRBJ2-7, with a weak D call TRBD1 (6 bases). The CDR3 is 14 residues long. The germline V gene encodes CDR1 SQVTM and CDR2 ANQGSEA. The germline V and J ends were trimmed by 6 bases and 2 bases, with 17 bases remaining between them. The CDR3 region is CSVTGLVPAYEQYV. In nucleotides, the CDR3 is TGCAGCGTAACAGGGTTAGTTCCAGCCTACGAGCAGTACGTC.

The rearrangement links TRBV9 to TRBJ1-2; D gene unclear. The germline V gene encodes CDR1 SGDLS and CDR2 YYNGEE. The CDR3 runs to 14 residues. V lost 0 bases and J lost 8, with 14 bases in between. CDR3 bases: TGTGCCAGCAGCGTAGGGGCAGCCGTGAGGGGCTACACCTTC. It specifies CASSVGAAVRGYTF.

The table lists this clonotype with a few counts. The V call is TRBV13, the J call TRBJ2-1; the match to TRBD2 covers 13 bases. This CDR3 region has 16 residues. V dropped 5 bases and J dropped 4; count of bases not matched to a gene: 5. Germline V gene data show CDR1 as PRHDT and CDR2 as FYEKMQ (reference sequence). The CDR3 region is CASSDGLAGEYNEQFF. DNA of the CDR3: TGTGCCAGCAGCGACGGACTAGCGGGGGAATACAATGAGCAGTTCTTC. Together with reference TRBV13 and TRBJ2-1, the CDR3 gives the full variable domain: AAGVIQSPRHLIKEKRETATLKCYPIPRHDTVYWYQQGPGQDPQFLISFYEKMQSDKGSIPDRFSAQQFSDYHSELNMSSLELGDSALYFCASSDGLAGEYNEQFFGPGTRLTVL.

This clonotype was recorded a few times. The V gene is TRBV5-1, the J gene TRBJ2-5; the D gene is possibly TRBD1 (5 bases). This CDR3 is built from 15 residues. Trimming removed 0 bases at V and 4 bases at J, with 13 bases between. The germline CDR1 and CDR2 sequences are SGHRS and YFSETQ. CDR3 DNA: TGCGCCAGCAGCTTGGGGGGCTCTGGTGGAGAGACCCAGTACTTC. It specifies CASSLGGSGGETQYF.

This chain joins TRBV7-9 and TRBJ2-7, with D perhaps TRBD1 (5 bases). Trimming removed 5 bases from V and 6 bases from J, with 14 bases in between. This CDR3 contains 13 residues. Germline V CDR1 and CDR2: SEHNR, FQNEAQ (reference sequence). CDR3 sequence reads: CASSHGAPPEQYF. The CDR3 DNA is TGTGCCAGCAGCCATGGGGCGCCTCCCGAGCAGTACTTC. The variable domain in full, with the rest retrieved from reference TRBV7-9 and TRBJ2-7, is DTGVSQNPRHKITKRGQNVTFRCDPISEHNRLYWYRQTLGQGPEFLTYFQNEAQLEKSRLLSDRFSAERPKGSFSTLEIQRTEQGDSAMYLCASSHGAPPEQYFGPGTRLTVT.

About this clonotype itself: Given a much more abundant clone one base away, this may be a read error. The genes are TRBV12-3 or TRBV12-4 and TRBJ2-1; tentatively, D is TRBD2 (5 bases). CDR3 size: 13 residues. The V end was cut by 6 bases, the J end by 4 bases, with 10 bases between. The CDR3 reads CASRVGDYNEQFF. The CDR3 region has the DNA TGTGCCAGCAGGGTCGGGGATTACAATGAGCAGTTCTTC.

This clonotype was picked up many times. V gene TRBV5-5 combines with J gene TRBJ2-1, with 7 bases matching TRBD1. After removal of 1 base from V and 3 bases from J, the junction contained 1 base not matched to a gene. The germline gives CDR1 SGHKS, CDR2 YYEKEE (reference sequence). This CDR3 has 14 amino acids. The CDR3, as DNA: TGTGCCAGCAGCTTGTCAGGGGGCTACAATGAGCAGTTCTTC. Its translation: CASSLSGGYNEQFF.

The chain carries TRBV3-1 and TRBJ2-7; the D gene is possibly TRBD2 (5 bases). Trimming took off 1 base at V and 9 bases at J, with 13 bases between the two ends. Germline assignment: CDR1 LGHDT and CDR2 YNNKEL (reference sequence). CDR3 length equals 13 residues. CDR3 loop: CASSQGETRGQYF. The CDR3 DNA reads TGTGCCAGCAGCCAAGGGGAGACCCGAGGGCAGTACTTC.

The chain links TRBV6-5 to TRBJ2-2; D remains unclear. The CDR3 has 15 amino acids. In germline, CDR1 is MNHEY, CDR2 SVGAGI. Trimming left V 0 bases short and J 7 bases short, with 12 bases between. The CDR3, as DNA: TGTGCCAGCAGTTACTCGATGTCCGGGTTCGGGGAGCTGTTTTTT. This sequence encodes CASSYSMSGFGELFF.

The rearrangement links TRBV29-1 to TRBJ1-1; TRBD1 aligns across 10 bases. The CDR3 extends over 13 amino acids. V trimming: 7 bases; J trimming: 6 bases; junction bases outside the gene matches: 8. Germline CDR1 SQVTM, CDR2 ANQGSEA. The CDR3 loop is CSARSDRGPEAFF. CDR3 bases: TGCAGCGCCCGGTCCGACAGGGGGCCTGAAGCTTTCTTT.

The chain joins TRBV12-3 or TRBV12-4 to TRBJ1-3, with D perhaps TRBD1 (5 bases). CDR3 length equals 14 residues. V lost 5 bases and J 2 bases, leaving 10 bases between the germline ends. CDR3 region: CASSAADTGNTIYF. The CDR3 coding sequence is TGTGCCAGCAGTGCGGCGGACACTGGAAACACCATATATTTT.

The chain has TRBV6-5 and TRBJ2-7; no firm D call. The V gene's germline CDR1 is MNHEY and CDR2 SVGAGI. The CDR3 length is 14 residues. V was pared by 6 bases and J by 2 bases, with 14 bases between. In DNA form, the CDR3 reads TGTGCCAGCAGGCCGAGCCCGCGAGCCTACGAGCAGTACTTC. Its translation: CASRPSPRAYEQYF.

The chain joins TRBV11-2 to TRBJ2-7; no firm D call. The length of the CDR3 is 15 residues. Germline lookup yields CDR1 SGHAT and CDR2 FQNNGV. V lost 1 base, J lost 3 bases, and 13 bases lay in between. The CDR3 nucleotides are TGTGCCAGCAGCTTAGCGGTGGGGTCTCTCTACGAGCAGTACTTC. This gives the protein CASSLAVGSLYEQYF.